This entry lists 13 T cell receptor beta chains sequenced from one sample in a study of shared clonotypes between healthy human individuals. Data came from immunoSEQ multiplex PCR; TCRdb stores just in-frame clones and leaves some out. Here the sample spans 2 million to 3 million clones, approximately 94% being singletons. The sequencing sample was made of naive CD4+ T cells from PBMCs. Subset noted: CD45RA+ positively selected. These TCRs come from a man in his late teens or twenties in good health. Some clones in this sample may be carry-over from other donors' samples.

This clone was counted a few times. V is TRBV18 and J is TRBJ2-3; D may be TRBD1 (5 bases). This CDR3 is built from 14 residues. Deletions cut 2 bases from V and 6 bases from J, with 12 bases between. Germline assignment: CDR1 KGHSH and CDR2 LQKENI. CDR3 DNA sequence: TGTGCCAGCTCACCAGACAGCAGCGAGGATACGCAGTATTTT. Protein product: CASSPDSSEDTQYF.

The chain couples TRBV11-2 to TRBJ2-3, with TRBD2 identical over 7 bases. V was pared by 2 bases and J by 6 bases, with 14 bases of the junction left unmatched. CDR3 size: 17 residues. CDR1 is SGHAT and CDR2 is FQNNGV in the germline V gene. CDR3 DNA sequence: TGTGCCAGCAGCTTACGTGGCGGGAGCGCCAGTCGGGATACGCAGTATTTT. Amino acids: CASSLRGGSASRDTQYF.

V and J are TRBV19 and TRBJ2-7; 10 bases fit TRBD2. The ends lost 1 base at V and 5 bases at J; junction bases unmatched: 8. CDR3 size: 16 residues. Germline values: CDR1 LNHDA, CDR2 SQIVND (reference sequence). The CDR3 coding sequence is TGTGCCAGTAGTATAGTCTCTAGCGGGAGCGTCCACGAGCAGTACTTC. Amino acid sequence: CASSIVSSGSVHEQYF.

In regard to this clone: Other DNA sequences in this specimen translate into the identical CDR3. The chain employs TRBV29-1 and TRBJ2-3, with D unclear. Germline-derived CDR1 and CDR2 are SQVTM and ANQGSEA. The CDR3 sequence is 11 residues long. Trimming pared 4 bases from V and 0 bases from J, leaving 2 bases between. In DNA, the CDR3 is TGCAGCGTTGTCAGCACAGATACGCAGTATTTT. Amino acids: CSVVSTDTQYF.

The CDR3 region is CASSVEGGRGNEQFF. The CDR3 coding sequence is TGTGCCAGCAGCGTAGAGGGCGGGAGGGGCAATGAGCAGTTCTTC. V and J are TRBV9 and TRBJ2-1; TRBD2 matches at 9 bases. V dropped 0 bases and J dropped 6; count of bases not matched to a gene: 4. The CDR3 covers 15 residues. Germline CDR1 reads SGDLS; CDR2 reads YYNGEE.

The V and J genes are TRBV4-2 and TRBJ2-1; TRBD2 matches 7 bases. This CDR3 is built from 16 residues. In germline, CDR1 is LGHNA, CDR2 YNFKEQ. V shed 4 bases, J shed 4 bases, and the junction held 10 bases outside the gene matches. The CDR3 DNA reads as TGTGCCAGCAGCCCCCCGGGGCGGGAGTCGTACAATGAGCAGTTCTTC. This codes for CASSPPGRESYNEQFF.

This chain uses TRBV5-4 with TRBJ1-5; D gene unclear. Germline CDR1 is SGHNT and CDR2 is YYREEE (reference sequence). This CDR3 has 14 amino acids. The V and J ends lost 4 bases and 6 bases respectively, with 14 bases between them. The CDR3 DNA reads TGTGCCAGCAGCATGGGTGGGTCGGGTCAGCCCCAGCATTTT. Translated, it gives CASSMGGSGQPQHF. Full variable domain (remainder filled in from reference TRBV5-4 and TRBJ1-5): ETGVTQSPTHLIKTRGQQVTLRCSSQSGHNTVSWYQQALGQGPQFIFQYYREEENGRGNFPPRFSGLQFPNYSSELNVNALELDDSALYLCASSMGGSGQPQHFGDGTRLSIL.

This sequence joins TRBV7-2 and TRBJ1-3, with unresolved D. Trimming pared 6 bases from V and 2 bases from J, leaving 11 bases between. The length of the CDR3 is 14 residues. Germline CDR1 is SGHTA and CDR2 is FQGNSA. The chain's CDR3 is CASSRAAAGNTIYF. Written as DNA, the CDR3 is TGTGCCAGCAGTCGGGCCGCAGCTGGAAACACCATATATTTT.

The chain carries TRBV5-1 and TRBJ1-1; TRBD1 agrees at 9 bases. This CDR3 region has 14 residues. The ends lost 6 bases at V and 3 bases at J; junction bases unmatched: 6. CDR1 is SGHRS, CDR2 YFSETQ, per germline. Here the CDR3 reads CASIQGAQDTEAFF. CDR3 DNA: TGCGCCAGCATACAGGGGGCGCAGGACACTGAAGCTTTCTTT.

The rearrangement links TRBV29-1 to TRBJ2-5; weak D call: TRBD2 (5 bases). Looked up from germline, CDR1 is SQVTM and CDR2 is ANQGSEA. The germline V and J ends were trimmed by 2 bases and 1 base, with 11 bases remaining between them. The CDR3 is 14 residues long. The CDR3 coding sequence is TGCAGCGTTGAAACCTGGACTTCCCAAGAGACCCAGTACTTC. The encoded protein is CSVETWTSQETQYF.

As to this clone: Other DNA sequences in the same sample also yield this CDR3. The genes are TRBV30 and TRBJ2-2, with no clear D. Germline V gene lookup returns CDR1 GTSNPN and CDR2 SVGIG (reference sequence). The ends were cut back, 0 bases at V and 1 base at J, with 3 bases in the middle. The CDR3 has 13 residues. This CDR3 is CAWSVGNTGELFF. DNA of the CDR3: TGTGCCTGGAGTGTCGGGAACACCGGGGAGCTGTTTTTT.

This clone appeared a single time. This sequence joins TRBV9 and TRBJ2-3; the D gene is possibly TRBD1 (6 bases). CDR3 size: 14 residues. Trimming cost V 1 base and J 3 bases, with 9 bases left between them. Germline V lookup: CDR1 SGDLS, CDR2 YYNGEE. CDR3 nucleotides: TGTGCCAGCAGCGTAAGGGACAAAACAGATACGCAGTATTTT. Its protein product is CASSVRDKTDTQYF.

A word on this clone: The sample contains more than one DNA sequence encoding this CDR3. The genes are TRBV10-3 and TRBJ2-1; 8 bases are a match to TRBD2. Germline assignment: CDR1 ENHRY and CDR2 SYGVKD. V dropped 6 bases and J dropped 0; count of bases not matched to a gene: 4. This CDR3 spans 15 amino acids. The CDR3 sequence is CAIRGTSGSYNEQFF. CDR3 in DNA: TGTGCCATCAGGGGCACTAGCGGCTCCTACAATGAGCAGTTCTTC.